The clone carrying this T cell receptor beta chain was seen many times. As the template, RNA transcripts were used to amplify TCR beta CDR3 regions. The workflow started with a first-round RT-PCR run with HTBI primers and then moved on to a second-round multiplex PCR. MiXCR was run by TCRdb on the multiplex PCR reads, yielding one entry per CDR3 protein. The table has roughly 350,000 distinct CDR3 sequences, about 17% seen once. This entry comes from a study of Graves' ophthalmopathy and Graves' hyperthyroidism. There are 13 residues in the CDR3. Trimming took 5 bases from V and 6 from J, leaving 13 bases between them. Germline CDR1 is SGHTA and CDR2 is FQGTGA.

This TCR came from an adult woman with stable Graves' hyperthyroidism. The rearrangement joins TRBV7-3 to TRBJ1-2; possible D gene TRBD1, 6 bases. The sequencing sample was made of peripheral blood. In DNA form, the CDR3 reads TGTGCCAGCAGCCTATTCAACAGGGATGGCTACACCTTC. Translated, it gives CASSLFNRDGYTF.